These T cell receptor beta chains were read from a single sample in a study of blood T cells in healthy people across ages. TCRdb redid the calling of the 5' RACE reads with MiXCR, one entry per CDR3 protein. The top ten clones hold around 3% of a sample with approximately 780,000 distinct CDR3 sequences, approximately 24% of them seen once. These data were also reused for a study on T cells of mothers and their children.

Sequencing input: blood. The origin of the receptors is a boy younger than 18 in good health. Both conserved end residues are part of each CDR3. Rows give clone size only sometimes, using once, few, many, or a class for an expanded clone.

many TRBV5-1 CASSSGLNTGELFF
few TRBV14 CASSAPGYPSNTQYF
- TRBV6-1 CASELYEQFF
- TRBV12-3/TRBV12-4 CASSWDSSNYGYTF
- TRBV5-6 CASSLGWKGNEQFF
few TRBV6-6 CASSYGGVDTEAFF
- TRBV12-3/TRBV12-4 CASNPGTSNEQFF
once TRBV11-2 CASRAAGTQGYGYTF
- TRBV29-1 CSATGRSSYEQYF
- TRBV21-1 CASSPDRAYSNQPQHF
- TRBV18 CASSPSEEFGYTF
- TRBV2 CASGGRFPFDEQFF
few TRBV11-2 CASSRTGVDGNTIYF
few TRBV2 CASSVGYEQYF
few TRBV12-3/TRBV12-4 CASSPTGFNYGYTF
- TRBV3-1 CASSQKTGRPGTDTQYF
- TRBV28 CASSLPGSPSYEQYF
- TRBV20-1 CSAPKIAGGLGNEQFF
few TRBV6-1 CASRKGLAGSSTDTQYF
few TRBV20-1 CSASGVGPGTQYF
- TRBV6-1 CASSTGGSRSYSGANVLTF
few TRBV10-1 CASSEGLASIYEQYF